This is a list of T cell receptor beta chains from one sample in a study of blood T cell repertoires in COVID-19. Sequenced by immunoSEQ multiplex PCR; TCRdb stores in-frame clones only, minus some. The table records approximately 270,000 clones, 70% to 90% of them present only once. Material: PBMCs or T cells enriched from blood (not recorded which). Every receptor here comes from a woman between 45 and 65 years old who had recovered from COVID-19. The CDR3 runs from the conserved cysteine through the conserved F or W. D genes are given only for firm matches. Not all rows give a size; the values are once, few, many and, for expanded clones, a class.

j_call d_call v_call clone_size cdr3_length cdr3_aa cdr3_nt
TRBJ2-1 . TRBV18 . 13 CASSPPRQVEQFF TGTGCCAGCTCACCACCAAGGCAGGTTGAGCAGTTCTTC
TRBJ2-1 TRBD2 TRBV7-9 . 17 CASSGLAGVPWDNEQFF TGTGCCAGCAGTGGACTAGCGGGAGTTCCCTGGGATAATGAGCAGTTCTTC
TRBJ2-3 TRBD1 TRBV5-8 . 15 CASSTGTGYTDTQYF TGTGCCAGCAGCACCGGGACAGGGTACACAGATACGCAGTATTTT
TRBJ2-1 TRBD1 TRBV7-8 . 17 CASSIAGTGGWRNEQFF TGTGCCAGCAGCATCGCCGGGACAGGGGGCTGGAGGAATGAGCAGTTCTTC
TRBJ2-7 TRBD1 TRBV15 . 16 CATSRALPGQSYEQYF TGTGCCACCAGCAGAGCCCTTCCGGGACAGAGCTACGAGCAGTACTTC
TRBJ2-3 . TRBV2 . 11 CASSEYDTQYF TGTGCCAGCAGTGAATATGATACGCAGTATTTT
TRBJ1-2 . TRBV6-4 . 15 CASSPGPYRVGGYTF TGTGCCAGCAGCCCAGGCCCCTACCGAGTAGGTGGCTACACCTTC
TRBJ1-3 . TRBV18 . 15 CASSYDSSRGNTIYF TGTGCCAGCTCGTACGACAGCTCCCGTGGAAACACCATATATTTT
TRBJ2-1 . TRBV6-1 . 17 CASSDAGAGLSREEQFF TGTGCCAGCAGTGACGCGGGGGCGGGACTCTCGCGGGAGGAGCAGTTCTTC
TRBJ1-4 . TRBV27 . 15 CASSLFQGNGEKLFF TGTGCCAGCAGTTTATTCCAGGGAAATGGGGAAAAACTGTTTTTT
TRBJ1-1 TRBD1 TRBV15 . 14 CATSRAGQGTGAFF TGTGCCACCAGCAGAGCCGGACAGGGGACTGGAGCTTTCTTT
TRBJ1-2 . TRBV27 . 17 CASSFRGGLGANYGYTF TGTGCCAGCAGTTTTAGAGGGGGTCTCGGGGCTAACTATGGCTACACCTTC
TRBJ1-5 TRBD1 TRBV2 few 14 CASKGTDINQPQHF TGTGCCAGCAAGGGGACAGATATCAATCAGCCCCAGCATTTT
TRBJ1-5 TRBD1 TRBV19 . 13 CASRGQGGKPQHF TGTGCCAGTCGCGGGCAGGGGGGTAAGCCCCAGCATTTT
TRBJ2-5 TRBD2 TRBV4-2 . 18 CASSQDPGLAVFGETQYF TGTGCCAGCAGCCAAGACCCTGGACTAGCGGTCTTCGGAGAGACCCAGTACTTC
TRBJ2-3 . TRBV12-3/TRBV12-4 . 11 CASTFTDTQYF TGTGCCAGCACCTTCACAGATACGCAGTATTTT
TRBJ2-7 . TRBV28 . 14 CASSSPGVLYEQYF TGTGCCAGCAGTTCTCCGGGGGTTCTTTACGAGCAGTACTTC
TRBJ1-3 . TRBV5-4 . 16 CASSLGGISSGNTIYF TGTGCCAGCAGCTTGGGGGGCATAAGCTCTGGAAACACCATATATTTT
TRBJ1-4 . TRBV7-9 . 14 CASSLTATNEKLFF TGTGCCAGCAGCTTGACAGCAACTAATGAAAAACTGTTTTTT
TRBJ2-2 TRBD1 TRBV27 . 18 CASSQFPATGELTGELFF TGTGCCAGCTCTCAGTTCCCCGCGACAGGGGAGTTAACCGGGGAGCTGTTTTTT
TRBJ2-5 . TRBV7-9 few 16 CASSLVVWGHEETQYF TGTGCCAGCAGCTTAGTGGTTTGGGGGCATGAAGAGACCCAGTACTTC
TRBJ1-1 . TRBV5-1 . 15 CASSLAVTVNTEAFF TGCGCCAGCAGCTTGGCTGTCACAGTGAACACTGAAGCTTTCTTT
TRBJ1-3 . TRBV7-9 once 16 CASSLAGQSSGNTIYF TGTGCCAGCAGCTTAGCGGGACAAAGCTCTGGAAACACCATATATTTT
TRBJ2-7 TRBD1 TRBV15 . 15 CATSRPPGQGGEQYF TGTGCCACCAGCAGACCTCCGGGACAGGGTGGCGAGCAGTACTTC
TRBJ2-5 TRBD2 TRBV2 . 15 CASRFRGRIQETQYF TGTGCCAGCAGGTTTCGCGGGAGGATCCAAGAGACCCAGTACTTC
TRBJ1-1 . TRBV28 . 14 CASSLDSMNTEAFF TGTGCCAGCAGTTTAGACAGTATGAACACTGAAGCTTTCTTT
TRBJ1-1 . TRBV29-1 . 14 CSVEVDTMNTEAFF TGCAGCGTTGAGGTGGACACCATGAACACTGAAGCTTTCTTT
TRBJ2-7 . TRBV28 . 14 CASGTTGEAYEQYF TGTGCCAGCGGCACTACTGGGGAGGCCTACGAGCAGTACTTC
TRBJ2-1 TRBD2 TRBV15 . 17 CATTSGTSGSTYNEQFF TGTGCCACCACATCCGGGACTAGCGGATCCACCTACAATGAGCAGTTCTTC
TRBJ2-5 TRBD1 TRBV27 . 15 CASSQKPTGLETQYF TGTGCCAGCAGTCAAAAACCGACAGGGTTGGAGACCCAGTACTTC